Following are 19 T cell receptor beta chains from one sample sequenced in a study of cytomegalovirus exposure and HLA in healthy donors. A multiplex PCR was run with 60 Vbeta primers and 13 Jbeta primers. The protocol was immunoSEQ multiplex PCR, while the TCRdb copy is restricted to in-frame clones and leaves out a portion. The repertoire consists of about 82,000 clones, with roughly 64% occurring once and the leading ten covering about 15%. The sequenced sample was PBMCs. These receptors were obtained from a middle-aged woman in good health and CMV-seropositive.

V gene TRBV4-1 combines with J gene TRBJ2-7; D is undetermined. This CDR3 is 14 amino acids long. Germline V gene sequence: CDR1 MGHRA, CDR2 YSYEKL. Trimming removed 3 bases at V and 1 base at J, with 10 bases between. The CDR3, as DNA: TGCGCCAGCAGCCAGGGCCGAAGGTCCTACGAGCAGTACTTC. Translated, it gives CASSQGRRSYEQYF.

The rearrangement joins TRBV6-5 to TRBJ2-1, with 7 bases identical to TRBD2. The CDR3 is made up of 15 amino acids. CDR1 and CDR2 from the germline V gene are MNHEY and SVGAGI. The junction had 7 bases not matched to a gene; V was cut back by 8 bases and J by 0 bases. The CDR3 nucleotides are TGTGCCAGCGCTGAGCGGGGCCCCTCCTACAATGAGCAGTTCTTC. As protein: CASAERGPSYNEQFF.

The chain recombines TRBV4-3 with TRBJ1-3; TRBD1 matches at 7 bases. The CDR3 totals 16 residues. Per germline, CDR1 LGHNA and CDR2 YSLEER. Germline trimming cut 0 bases from V and 2 bases from J; bases unmatched to any gene: 4. CDR3 nucleotides: TGCGCCAGCAGCCAAGAGTGGCAGGGGGCTGGAAACACCATATATTTT. Encoded protein: CASSQEWQGAGNTIYF.

This clone was seen a single time. This sequence joins TRBV9 and TRBJ2-5; 8 bases match TRBD2. The length of the CDR3 is 17 residues. After removal of 2 bases from V and 2 bases from J, the junction contained 11 bases not matched to a gene. CDR1 and CDR2 from the germline V gene are SGDLS and YYNGEE. CDR3 sequence reads: CASSVGTTSGTQETQYF. The CDR3 DNA sequence: TGTGCCAGCAGCGTGGGTACAACTAGCGGAACTCAAGAGACCCAGTACTTC.

This chain connects TRBV6-1 to TRBJ2-1; 13 bases align to TRBD2. V lost 7 bases, J lost 4 bases, and 4 bases stayed unmatched. Per germline, CDR1 MNHNS and CDR2 SASEGT. The CDR3 is 15 amino acids. This CDR3 reads CASMGLAGSYNEQFF. In DNA form, the CDR3 reads TGTGCCAGCATGGGACTAGCGGGAAGTTACAATGAGCAGTTCTTC.

The rearrangement links TRBV15 to TRBJ2-5, with 8 bases matching TRBD1. In germline, CDR1 is LNHNV, CDR2 YYDKDF (reference sequence). This CDR3 is built from 14 residues. With V trimmed by 3 bases and J by 5 bases, 5 bases remained unmatched. Here the CDR3 reads CATSSRQGAETQYF. DNA of the CDR3: TGTGCCACCAGCAGTAGGCAGGGGGCTGAGACCCAGTACTTC.

The rearrangement links TRBV6-5 to TRBJ1-1; no definite D call. Per the germline V gene, CDR1 is MNHEY and CDR2 is SVGAGI. Trimming cost V 10 bases and J 0 bases, with 6 bases left between them. CDR3 length: 11 amino acids. This CDR3 reads CATGMNTEAFF. Written as DNA, the CDR3 is TGTGCCACGGGGATGAACACTGAAGCTTTCTTT.

This clone has a handful of counts. The chain carries TRBV25-1 and TRBJ2-3; D unclear. The V end lost 2 bases, the J end lost 1 base, and 4 bases lay between the germline ends. Germline loops: CDR1 MGHDK, CDR2 SYGVNS. There are 13 residues in the CDR3. The CDR3 loop reads CASSERGTDTQYF. For the CDR3, the DNA is TGTGCCAGCAGTGAAAGAGGCACAGATACGCAGTATTTT.

The rearrangement uses TRBV5-5 and TRBJ2-3; 9 positions agree with TRBD2. The CDR3 length is 18 residues. Germline CDR1 SGHKS, CDR2 YYEKEE (reference sequence). Trimming removed 4 bases from V and 0 bases from J; junction bases left unmatched: 12. In DNA form, the CDR3 reads TGTGCCAGCAGCCCGCGAGTGCTAGCGGGATCTAGCACAGATACGCAGTATTTT. Its translation is CASSPRVLAGSSTDTQYF.

This clone was counted only a few times. The V and J genes are TRBV15 and TRBJ2-6; D remains ambiguous. There are 13 residues in the CDR3. CDR1 LNHNV and CDR2 YYDKDF come from the germline V gene (reference sequence). Trimming cost V 8 bases and J 1 base, with 6 bases left between them. As DNA, the CDR3 is TGTGCCACCCGAGAATCTGGGGCCAACGTCCTGACTTTC. As protein: CATRESGANVLTF.

Of note for this clone: The same CDR3 can be traced to other DNA sequences in this sample. The genes are TRBV7-9 and TRBJ1-2, with D uncertain. The CDR3 is 13 amino acids. In germline, CDR1 is SEHNR, CDR2 FQNEAQ (reference sequence). Deletions cut 1 base from V and 5 bases from J, with 8 bases between. The CDR3: CASSLGTAYGYTF. The CDR3 region has the DNA TGTGCCAGCAGCTTAGGAACAGCTTATGGCTACACCTTC. The complete variable domain, with remaining parts taken from reference TRBV7-9 and TRBJ1-2, reads DTGVSQNPRHKITKRGQNVTFRCDPISEHNRLYWYRQTLGQGPEFLTYFQNEAQLEKSRLLSDRFSAERPKGSFSTLEIQRTEQGDSAMYLCASSLGTAYGYTFGSGTRLTVV.

This clone was observed a few times. The V and J genes are TRBV4-2 and TRBJ2-7, with 12 nucleotides matching TRBD2. V lost 0 bases, J lost 3 bases, and 12 bases stayed unmatched. Germline lookup yields CDR1 LGHNA and CDR2 YNFKEQ. The CDR3 extends over 19 amino acids. CDR3 nucleotide sequence: TGTGCCAGCAGCCAAGATCGTGGACTAGCGGGATTGAATATCTACGAGCAGTACTTC. This sequence encodes CASSQDRGLAGLNIYEQYF.

This chain uses TRBV13 with TRBJ1-2; the match to TRBD1 covers 10 bases. V shed 5 bases, J shed 8 bases, and the junction held 14 bases outside the gene matches. The CDR3 has 16 amino acids. CDR1 PRHDT and CDR2 FYEKMQ come from the germline V gene (reference sequence). The CDR3 reads CASSAWDRGFENGYTF. DNA for the CDR3: TGTGCCAGCAGCGCATGGGACAGGGGTTTTGAAAACGGCTACACCTTC.

The CDR3 here is CSVDLCYGTVRYSNQPQHF. As DNA, the CDR3 is TGCAGCGTTGATCTCTGTTATGGGACAGTGAGATATAGCAATCAGCCCCAGCATTTT. The chain uses TRBV29-1 and TRBJ1-5; 7 nucleotides agree with TRBD1. The V gene's germline CDR1 is SQVTM and CDR2 ANQGSEA. J gave up 0 bases and V 3 bases, and 17 bases lay outside the gene matches. The CDR3 loop spans 19 amino acids.

This clone has just one count. The rearrangement joins TRBV7-8 to TRBJ2-2, with D possibly matching TRBD1 (10 bases). The V gene lost 6 bases and the J gene lost 6 bases, with 23 bases spanning the gap. This CDR3 region has 17 residues. The germline V gene has CDR1 SGHVS and CDR2 FQNEAQ. CDR3 in amino acids: CASRTGGLAGISGELFF. DNA for the CDR3: TGTGCCAGCAGGACAGGGGGCCTAGCGGGAATTTCCGGGGAGCTGTTTTTT.

This clone was seen only once. The chain combines TRBV5-5 with TRBJ1-4; no clear D gene. Germline CDR1 reads SGHKS; CDR2 reads YYEKEE (reference sequence). V was pared by 4 bases and J by 4 bases, with 14 bases between. This CDR3 has 15 amino acids. In DNA, the CDR3 is TGTGCCAGCAGCCCGCTGCCGGGTTATAATGAAAAACTGTTTTTT. Translated, it gives CASSPLPGYNEKLFF.

The chain combines TRBV19 with TRBJ1-2; a weak D match, TRBD1 (5 bases). With 10 bases removed from V and 3 bases from J, the gap between germline ends came to 15 bases. Germline-derived CDR1 and CDR2 are LNHDA and SQIVND (reference sequence). This CDR3 comprises 13 residues. Here the CDR3 DNA reads TGTGCCACCACTGCGGGGCAGTACTATGGCTACACCTTC. Translating gives CATTAGQYYGYTF.

This clone was picked up a small number of times. The J gene is TRBJ2-5, the V gene TRBV7-7; 7 bases fit TRBD1. Germline loops: CDR1 SSHAT, CDR2 FNYEAQ (reference sequence). Trimming removed 4 bases from V and 4 bases from J; junction bases left unmatched: 3. The CDR3 sequence is 13 residues long. The DNA of the CDR3 is TGTGCCAGCAGCTCCGACAGGGTAGAGACCCAGTACTTC. It encodes CASSSDRVETQYF. The variable domain in full, with the rest retrieved from reference TRBV7-7 and TRBJ2-5, is GAGVSQSPRYKVTKRGQDVTLRCDPISSHATLYWYQQALGQGPEFLTYFNYEAQPDKSGLPSDRFSAERPEGSISTLTIQRTEQRDSAMYRCASSSDRVETQYFGPGTRLLVL.

The chain couples TRBV30 to TRBJ1-2, with TRBD1 matching over 7 bases. V dropped 5 bases and J dropped 2; count of bases not matched to a gene: 2. The CDR3 covers 12 residues. Germline V CDR1 and CDR2: GTSNPN, SVGIG (reference sequence). This chain's CDR3 is CAWSTGNYGYTF. The CDR3, as DNA: TGTGCCTGGTCGACAGGGAACTATGGCTACACCTTC.